This TCR beta chain came from a study of T cell responses to AZD1222 COVID-19 vaccine. V lost 6 bases and J 10 bases, leaving 16 bases between the germline ends. The CDR3 extends over 13 amino acids. Sequenced by immunoSEQ multiplex PCR; TCRdb stores in-frame clones only, minus some. Altogether around 100,000 clones are present, approximately 88% being singletons, with the ten largest covering 20%. This receptor was obtained from an adult in good health. This chain connects TRBV12-3 or TRBV12-4 to TRBJ2-1, with D possibly TRBD2 on 7 matching bases. This specimen was peripheral blood, taken on day 0 of AZD1222 vaccination. CDR3 in amino acids: CASRRGAQSEQFF. CDR3 bases: TGTGCCAGCAGACGGGGGGCCCAATCAGAGCAGTTCTTC.